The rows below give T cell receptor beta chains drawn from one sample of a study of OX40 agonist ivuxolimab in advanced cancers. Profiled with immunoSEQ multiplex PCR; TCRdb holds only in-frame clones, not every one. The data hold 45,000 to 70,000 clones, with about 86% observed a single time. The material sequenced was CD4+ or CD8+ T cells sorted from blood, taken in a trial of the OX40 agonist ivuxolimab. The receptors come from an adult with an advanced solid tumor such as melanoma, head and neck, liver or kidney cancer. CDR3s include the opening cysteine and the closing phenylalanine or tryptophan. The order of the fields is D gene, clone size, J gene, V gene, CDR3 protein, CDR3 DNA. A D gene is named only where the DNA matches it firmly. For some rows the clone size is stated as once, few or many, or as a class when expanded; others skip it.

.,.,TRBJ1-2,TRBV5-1,CASSPGQYGYTF,TGCGCCAGCAGCCCCGGACAGTATGGCTACACCTTC
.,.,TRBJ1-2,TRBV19,CASSIDRPGGTYGYTF,TGTGCCAGTAGTATAGATCGGCCCGGAGGAACCTATGGCTACACCTTC
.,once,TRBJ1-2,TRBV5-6,CASTTRRTVLYGYTF,TGTGCCAGCACCACTCGGCGGACAGTCTTATATGGCTACACCTTC
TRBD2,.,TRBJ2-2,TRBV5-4,CASSIRAGGRGTGELFF,TGTGCCAGCAGCATTCGAGCGGGGGGGCGCGGCACCGGGGAGCTGTTTTTT
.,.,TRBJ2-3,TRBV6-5,CASSYSRKATDTQYF,TGTGCCAGCAGTTACTCGCGTAAGGCCACAGATACGCAGTATTTT
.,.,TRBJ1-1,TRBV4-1,CASSRRDREAFF,TGCGCCAGCAGCCGAAGAGACCGAGAAGCTTTCTTT
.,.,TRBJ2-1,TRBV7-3,CASSSQPIGEQFF,TGTGCCAGCAGCTCCCAACCTATCGGTGAGCAGTTCTTC
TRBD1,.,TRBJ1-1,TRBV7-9,CASSLGQGLSTEAFF,TGTGCCAGCAGCTTAGGACAGGGCTTGAGCACTGAAGCTTTCTTT
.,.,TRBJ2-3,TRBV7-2,CASSPSLGDTQYF,TGTGCCAGCAGCCCCAGCTTAGGAGATACGCAGTATTTT
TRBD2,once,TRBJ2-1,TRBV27,CANIGTSGGPPYNEQFF,TGTGCCAACATCGGGACTAGCGGGGGTCCCCCCTACAATGAGCAGTTCTTC
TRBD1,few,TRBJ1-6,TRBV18,CASSTTGNLGSPLHF,TGTGCCAGCTCTACGACAGGGAATCTCGGTTCACCCCTCCACTTT
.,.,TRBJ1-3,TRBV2,CASSVSRGVPPGNTIYF,TGTGCCAGCAGTGTGTCCCGTGGGGTCCCGCCTGGAAACACCATATATTTT
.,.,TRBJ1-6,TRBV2,CASNRNKNSPLHF,TGTGCCAGCAACCGAAATAAGAATTCACCCCTCCACTTT
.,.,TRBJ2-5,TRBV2,CASSPEGPIRQETQYF,TGTGCCAGCAGCCCGGAGGGGCCTATCCGCCAAGAGACCCAGTACTTC
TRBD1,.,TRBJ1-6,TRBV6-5,CACRQGIFNSPLHF,TGTGCCTGCCGACAGGGGATCTTTAATTCACCCCTCCACTTT
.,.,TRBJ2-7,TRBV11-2,CASSAAHGGRPYEQYF,TGTGCCAGCAGCGCTGCTCACGGGGGGCGCCCCTACGAGCAGTACTTC
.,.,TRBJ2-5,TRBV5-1,CASSAGDQETQYF,TGCGCCAGCAGCGCAGGGGATCAAGAGACCCAGTACTTC
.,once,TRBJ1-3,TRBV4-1,CASSQVPSGNTIYF,TGCGCCAGCAGCCAAGTTCCCTCTGGAAACACCATATATTTT
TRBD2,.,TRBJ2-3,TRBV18,CASSPRGGLADTQYF,TGTGCCAGCTCACCGCGCGGGGGACTGGCAGATACGCAGTATTTT
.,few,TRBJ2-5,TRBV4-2,CASSQSPLAQETQYF,TGTGCCAGCAGCCAATCCCCCTTAGCCCAAGAGACCCAGTACTTC
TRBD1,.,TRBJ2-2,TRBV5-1,CASSPSRTGAGTGELFF,TGCGCCAGCAGCCCTAGTCGGACAGGGGCCGGCACCGGGGAGCTGTTTTTT
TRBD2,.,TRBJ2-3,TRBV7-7,CASSPGGAGGPGGTDTQYF,TGTGCCAGCAGCCCCGGGGGGGCGGGGGGACCGGGGGGCACAGATACGCAGTATTTT
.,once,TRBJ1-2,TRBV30,CAWRLTATYGYTF,TGTGCCTGGCGGTTAACGGCGACCTATGGCTACACCTTC
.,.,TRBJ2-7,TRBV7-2,CASSFYGNRASYANEQYF,TGTGCCAGCAGCTTCTACGGAAACCGGGCCTCTTACGCCAACGAGCAGTACTTC
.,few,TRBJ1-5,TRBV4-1,CASSQAGDRSNQPQHF,TGCGCCAGCAGCCAAGCCGGGGACCGGAGCAATCAGCCCCAGCATTTT
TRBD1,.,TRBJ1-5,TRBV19,CASGAGRDRGNQPQHF,TGTGCCAGTGGGGCTGGCCGGGACAGGGGAAATCAGCCCCAGCATTTT
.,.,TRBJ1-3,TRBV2,CASRESSGNTIYF,TGTGCCAGCCGGGAGTCCTCTGGAAACACCATATATTTT
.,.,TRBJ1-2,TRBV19,CASSPMWGPDILGYTF,TGTGCCAGTAGTCCCATGTGGGGCCCGGACATCCTGGGCTACACCTTC
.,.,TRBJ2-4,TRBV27,CASTSSGNIQYF,TGTGCCAGCACTTCATCTGGTAACATTCAGTACTTC
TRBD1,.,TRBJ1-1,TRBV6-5,CASSLGQGQAFF,TGTGCCAGCAGTCTCGGACAGGGACAGGCTTTCTTT
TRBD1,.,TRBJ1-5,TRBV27,CASSRDSLSNQPQHF,TGTGCCAGCAGTCGGGACAGCTTGAGCAATCAGCCCCAGCATTTT
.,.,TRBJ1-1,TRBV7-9,CASKAETNTEAFF,TGTGCCAGCAAGGCAGAGACAAACACTGAAGCTTTCTTT
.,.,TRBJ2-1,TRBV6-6,CASSYSTGRQFF,TGTGCCAGCAGTTACTCAACAGGGCGGCAGTTCTTC
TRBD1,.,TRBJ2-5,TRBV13,CASSLGYLQGAGETQYF,TGTGCCAGCAGCTTAGGCTATCTACAGGGGGCGGGTGAGACCCAGTACTTC
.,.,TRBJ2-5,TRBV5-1,CASSPGSTQETQYF,TGCGCCAGCAGCCCAGGGTCCACGCAAGAGACCCAGTACTTC
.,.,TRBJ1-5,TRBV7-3,CASSSPRGTREDNQPQHF,TGTGCCAGCAGCTCCCCCCGTGGTACCCGTGAGGACAATCAGCCCCAGCATTTT
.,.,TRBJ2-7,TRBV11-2,CASSSTGTKRLYEQYF,TGTGCCAGCAGCTCGACCGGGACCAAACGCCTCTACGAGCAGTACTTC
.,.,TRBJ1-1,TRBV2,CASSEVRAGERGTEAFF,TGTGCCAGCAGTGAAGTTAGGGCAGGGGAAAGGGGCACTGAAGCTTTCTTT
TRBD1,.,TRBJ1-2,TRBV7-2,CASRPRGRSDGYTF,TGTGCCAGCAGGCCCAGGGGGCGATCGGATGGCTACACCTTC
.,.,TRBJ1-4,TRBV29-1,CSVEEGAGEKLFF,TGCAGCGTTGAAGAGGGGGCGGGTGAAAAACTGTTTTTT
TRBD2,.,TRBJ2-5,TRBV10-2,CASRSGTSRETQYF,TGCGCCAGCAGAAGCGGGACTAGCCGGGAGACCCAGTACTTC
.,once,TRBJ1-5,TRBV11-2,CASSPGEGVGQPQHF,TGTGCCAGCAGCCCCGGCGAGGGGGTAGGCCAGCCCCAGCATTTT
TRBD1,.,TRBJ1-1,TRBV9,CASSIGDRGNTEAFF,TGTGCCAGCAGCATAGGGGACAGGGGGAACACTGAAGCTTTCTTT
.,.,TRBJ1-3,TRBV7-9,CASSSTVASGNTIYF,TGTGCCAGCAGCTCGACAGTTGCCTCTGGAAACACCATATATTTT
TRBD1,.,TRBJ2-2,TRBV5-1,CATQQGASNTGELFF,TGCGCCACCCAACAGGGGGCCTCGAACACCGGGGAGCTGTTTTTT
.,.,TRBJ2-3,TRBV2,CASRRTGAPSDTQYF,TGTGCCAGCAGGAGGACCGGGGCCCCGTCAGATACGCAGTATTTT